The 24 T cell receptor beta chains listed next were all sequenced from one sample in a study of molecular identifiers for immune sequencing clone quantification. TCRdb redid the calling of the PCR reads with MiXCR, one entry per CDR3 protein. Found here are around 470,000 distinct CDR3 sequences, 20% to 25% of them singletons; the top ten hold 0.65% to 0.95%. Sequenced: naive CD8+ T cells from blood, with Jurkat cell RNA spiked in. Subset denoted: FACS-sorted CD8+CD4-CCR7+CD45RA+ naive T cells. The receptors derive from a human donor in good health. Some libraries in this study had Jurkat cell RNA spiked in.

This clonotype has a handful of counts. CDR3 residues: CASSLIGVNEQFF. CDR3 DNA: TGTGCCAGCAGCTTAATCGGGGTTAATGAGCAGTTCTTC. This sequence joins TRBV5-4 and TRBJ2-1; perhaps TRBD2 as D (5 bases). CDR3 length equals 13 residues. Between the trimmed V and J ends, which lost 2 bases and 7 bases, there was a span of 10 bases. Germline loops: CDR1 SGHNT, CDR2 YYREEE (reference sequence).

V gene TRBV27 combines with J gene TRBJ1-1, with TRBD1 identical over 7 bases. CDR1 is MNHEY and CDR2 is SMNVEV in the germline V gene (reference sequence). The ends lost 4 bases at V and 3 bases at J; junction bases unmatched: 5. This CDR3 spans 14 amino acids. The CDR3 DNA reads TGTGCCAGCAGTTCCATCACAGGGGACACTGAAGCTTTCTTT. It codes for CASSSITGDTEAFF.

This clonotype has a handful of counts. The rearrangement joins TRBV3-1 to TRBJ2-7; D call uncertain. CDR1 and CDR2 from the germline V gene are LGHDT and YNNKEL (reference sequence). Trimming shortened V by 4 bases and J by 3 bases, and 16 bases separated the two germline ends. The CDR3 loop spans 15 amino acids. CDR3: CASSPSGYTHYEQYF. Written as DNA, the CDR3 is TGTGCCAGCAGCCCCAGTGGATATACCCACTACGAGCAGTACTTC.

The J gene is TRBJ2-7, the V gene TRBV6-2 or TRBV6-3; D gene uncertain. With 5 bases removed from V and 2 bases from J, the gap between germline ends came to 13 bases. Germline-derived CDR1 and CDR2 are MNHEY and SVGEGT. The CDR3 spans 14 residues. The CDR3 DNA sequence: TGTGCCAGCAGTCCGGGCGACCTGGCCTACGAGCAGTACTTC. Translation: CASSPGDLAYEQYF.

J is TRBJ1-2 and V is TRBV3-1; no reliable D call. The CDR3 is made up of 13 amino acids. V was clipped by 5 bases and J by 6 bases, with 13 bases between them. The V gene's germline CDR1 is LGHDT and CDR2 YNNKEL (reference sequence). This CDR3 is CASSVSNYDGYTF. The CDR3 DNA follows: TGTGCCAGCAGCGTCTCAAACTATGATGGCTACACCTTC.

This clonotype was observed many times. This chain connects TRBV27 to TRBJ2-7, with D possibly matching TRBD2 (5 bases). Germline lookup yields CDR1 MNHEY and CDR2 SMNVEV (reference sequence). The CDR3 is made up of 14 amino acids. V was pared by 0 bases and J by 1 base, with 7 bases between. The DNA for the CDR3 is TGTGCCAGCAGTTTATCCTGGGAGTCCTACGAGCAGTACTTC. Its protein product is CASSLSWESYEQYF.

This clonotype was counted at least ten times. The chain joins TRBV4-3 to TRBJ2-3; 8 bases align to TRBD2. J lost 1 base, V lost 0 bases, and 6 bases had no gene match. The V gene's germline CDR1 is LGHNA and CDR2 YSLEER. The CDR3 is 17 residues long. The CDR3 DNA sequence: TGCGCCAGCAGCCAAGAGGAGGTGACTAGCGGCACAGATACGCAGTATTTT. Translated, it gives CASSQEEVTSGTDTQYF.

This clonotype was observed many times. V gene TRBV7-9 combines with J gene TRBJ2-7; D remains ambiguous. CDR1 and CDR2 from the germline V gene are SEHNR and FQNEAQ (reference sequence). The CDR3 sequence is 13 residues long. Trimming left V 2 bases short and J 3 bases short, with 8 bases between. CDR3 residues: CASSLRENYEQYF. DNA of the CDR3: TGTGCCAGCAGCTTACGCGAGAACTACGAGCAGTACTTC.

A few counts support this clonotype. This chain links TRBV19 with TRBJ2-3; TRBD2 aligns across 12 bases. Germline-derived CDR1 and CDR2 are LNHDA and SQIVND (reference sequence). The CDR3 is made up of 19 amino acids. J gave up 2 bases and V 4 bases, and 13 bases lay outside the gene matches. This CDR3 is CASSTGPSGGAYPTDTQYF. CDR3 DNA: TGTGCCAGTAGTACCGGTCCTAGCGGGGGGGCCTATCCCACAGATACGCAGTATTTT.

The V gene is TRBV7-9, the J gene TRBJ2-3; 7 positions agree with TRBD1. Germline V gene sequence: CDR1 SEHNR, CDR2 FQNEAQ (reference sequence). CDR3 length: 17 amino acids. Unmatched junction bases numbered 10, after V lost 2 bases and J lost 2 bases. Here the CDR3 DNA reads TGTGCCAGCAGCTTACCGATCACAGGGGTCTACACAGATACGCAGTATTTT. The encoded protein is CASSLPITGVYTDTQYF.

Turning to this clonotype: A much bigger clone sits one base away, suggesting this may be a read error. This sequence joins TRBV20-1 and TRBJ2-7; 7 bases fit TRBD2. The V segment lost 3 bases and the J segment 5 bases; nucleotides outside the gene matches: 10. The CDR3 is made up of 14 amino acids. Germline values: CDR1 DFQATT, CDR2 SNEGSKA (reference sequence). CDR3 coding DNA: TGCAGTGCTAGTGACGGCGGGAGTTCCAACGAGCAGTACTTC. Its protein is CSASDGGSSNEQYF.

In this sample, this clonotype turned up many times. CDR3 sequence (DNA): TGTGCCAGCAGTTACTCGGCCTCCGAGCAGTACTTC. Translation: CASSYSASEQYF. The chain recombines TRBV6-2 or TRBV6-3 with TRBJ2-7; D unresolved. The germline V and J ends were trimmed by 0 bases and 6 bases, with 6 bases remaining between them. The V gene's germline CDR1 is MNHEY and CDR2 SVGEGT. The CDR3 covers 12 residues.

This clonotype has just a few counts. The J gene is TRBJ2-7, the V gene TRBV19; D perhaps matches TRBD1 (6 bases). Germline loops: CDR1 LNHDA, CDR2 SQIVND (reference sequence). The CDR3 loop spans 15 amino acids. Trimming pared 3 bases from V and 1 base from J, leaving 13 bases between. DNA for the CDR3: TGTGCCAGTAGTATCGGAACAGGGTATTCCTACGAGCAGTACTTC. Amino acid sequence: CASSIGTGYSYEQYF.

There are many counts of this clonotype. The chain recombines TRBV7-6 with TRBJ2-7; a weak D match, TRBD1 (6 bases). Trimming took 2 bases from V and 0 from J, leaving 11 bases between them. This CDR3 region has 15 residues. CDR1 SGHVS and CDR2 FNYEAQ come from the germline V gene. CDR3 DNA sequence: TGTGCCAGCAGCTTATCCACAGGGTCCTCCTACGAGCAGTACTTC. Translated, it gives CASSLSTGSSYEQYF.

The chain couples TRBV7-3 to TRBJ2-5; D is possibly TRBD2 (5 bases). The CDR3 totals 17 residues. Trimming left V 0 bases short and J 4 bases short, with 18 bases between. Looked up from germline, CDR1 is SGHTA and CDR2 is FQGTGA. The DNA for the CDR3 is TGTGCCAGCAGCTTAACTCCCTTCCTGAGGGTTGGAGAGACCCAGTACTTC. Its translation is CASSLTPFLRVGETQYF.

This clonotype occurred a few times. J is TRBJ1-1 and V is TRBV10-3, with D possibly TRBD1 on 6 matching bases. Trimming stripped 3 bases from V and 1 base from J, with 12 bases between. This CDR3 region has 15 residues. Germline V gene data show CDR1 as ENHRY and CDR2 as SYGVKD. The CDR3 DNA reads TGTGCCATCAGTGATTTTCCAGGGGCGAACACTGAAGCTTTCTTT. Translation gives CAISDFPGANTEAFF.

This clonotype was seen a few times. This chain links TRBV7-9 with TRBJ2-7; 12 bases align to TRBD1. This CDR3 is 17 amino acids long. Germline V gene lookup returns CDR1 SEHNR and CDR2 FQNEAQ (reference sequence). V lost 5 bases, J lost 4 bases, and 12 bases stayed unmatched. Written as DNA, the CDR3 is TGTGCCAGCAGCCCCCGGGGACAGGGGGCAAAGCGGTACGAGCAGTACTTC. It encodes CASSPRGQGAKRYEQYF.

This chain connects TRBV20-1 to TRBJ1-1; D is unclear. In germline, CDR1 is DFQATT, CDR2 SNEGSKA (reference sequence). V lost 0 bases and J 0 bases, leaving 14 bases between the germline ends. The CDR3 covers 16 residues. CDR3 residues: CSARDDVRNMNTEAFF. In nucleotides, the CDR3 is TGCAGTGCTAGAGATGATGTCCGTAATATGAACACTGAAGCTTTCTTT.

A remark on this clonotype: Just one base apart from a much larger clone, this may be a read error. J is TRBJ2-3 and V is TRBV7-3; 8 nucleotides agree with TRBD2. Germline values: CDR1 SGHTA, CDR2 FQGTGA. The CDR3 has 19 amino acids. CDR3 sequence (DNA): TGTGCCAGCAGCTTATCTTTGGCCCCGACTAGCGAAAACACAGATACGCAGAATTTT. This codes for CASSLSLAPTSENTDTQNF. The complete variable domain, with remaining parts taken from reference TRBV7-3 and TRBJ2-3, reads GAGVSQTPSNKVTEKGKYVELRCDPISGHTALYWYRQSLGQGPEFLIYFQGTGAADDSGLPNDRFFAVRPEGSVSTLKIQRTERGDSAVYLCASSLSLAPTSENTDTQNFGPGTRLTVL.

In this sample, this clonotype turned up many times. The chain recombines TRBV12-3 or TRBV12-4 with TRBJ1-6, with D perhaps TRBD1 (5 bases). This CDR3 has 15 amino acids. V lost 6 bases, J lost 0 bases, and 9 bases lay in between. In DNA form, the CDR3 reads TGTGCCAGCAGCTGGGACGGCTCCTATAATTCACCCCTCCACTTT. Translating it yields CASSWDGSYNSPLHF.

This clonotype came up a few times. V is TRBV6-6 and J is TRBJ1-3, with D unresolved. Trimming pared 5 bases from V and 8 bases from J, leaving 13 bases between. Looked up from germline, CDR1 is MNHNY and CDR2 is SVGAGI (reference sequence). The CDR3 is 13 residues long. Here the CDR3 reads CASSIGRADTIYF. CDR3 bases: TGTGCCAGCAGTATAGGACGTGCAGACACCATATATTTT.

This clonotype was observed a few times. In DNA form, the CDR3 reads TGTGCCAGCAGTCTAGGGGGAACACCTCCCTACGAGCAGTACTTC. It is translated as CASSLGGTPPYEQYF. The chain employs TRBV27 and TRBJ2-7; tentative D call: TRBD1 (6 bases). The germline V gene encodes CDR1 MNHEY and CDR2 SMNVEV (reference sequence). The CDR3 runs 15 residues. V was shortened by 5 bases and J by 2 bases, with 16 bases between the two germline ends.

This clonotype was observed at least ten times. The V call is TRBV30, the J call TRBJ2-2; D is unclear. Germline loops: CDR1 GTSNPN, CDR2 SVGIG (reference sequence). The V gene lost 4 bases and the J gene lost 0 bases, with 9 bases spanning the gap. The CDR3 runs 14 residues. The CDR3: CAWNSEANTGELFF. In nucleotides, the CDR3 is TGTGCCTGGAATAGTGAAGCGAACACCGGGGAGCTGTTTTTT.

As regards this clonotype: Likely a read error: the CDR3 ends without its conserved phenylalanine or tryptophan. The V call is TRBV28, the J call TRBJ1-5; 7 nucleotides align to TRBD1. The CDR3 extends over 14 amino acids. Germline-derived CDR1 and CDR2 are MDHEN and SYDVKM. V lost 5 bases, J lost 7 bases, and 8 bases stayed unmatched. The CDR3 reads CASSATGTWQPQHL. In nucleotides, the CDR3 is TGTGCCAGCAGTGCGACAGGGACTTGGCAGCCCCAGCATCTT.